A single sample is the source of the 25 T cell receptor beta chains below, sequenced in a study of T cell responses to AZD1222 COVID-19 vaccine. The data were produced by immunoSEQ multiplex PCR, yet TCRdb's version contains in-frame clones alone and is incomplete. Of 100,000 to 120,000 clones in the sample, nearly 90% were seen once. This material consisted of peripheral blood, taken on day 0 of AZD1222 vaccination. All receptors derive from an adult in good health.

Note on this clone: A junction boundary mismatches the germline segment, possibly from a read error. The J gene is TRBJ2-1, the V gene TRBV7-7; D is unresolved. The CDR3 consists of 14 residues. The V gene's germline CDR1 is SSHAT and CDR2 FNYEAQ (reference sequence). The CDR3 loop reads CASSLSNVIDEQFF. In DNA, the CDR3 is TGTGCTAGCAGCTTAAGTAACGTCATCGATGAGCAGTTCTTC.

The chain combines TRBV5-4 with TRBJ2-5; TRBD1 is a possible D gene (6 bases). The germline V gene has CDR1 SGHNT and CDR2 YYREEE (reference sequence). The CDR3 has 14 residues. V was shortened by 3 bases and J by 5 bases, with 14 bases between the two germline ends. The CDR3 loop is CASSSGARRETQYF. In DNA form, the CDR3 reads TGTGCCAGCAGCTCAGGGGCGCGACGGGAGACCCAGTACTTC. Full variable domain (remainder filled in from reference TRBV5-4 and TRBJ2-5): ETGVTQSPTHLIKTRGQQVTLRCSSQSGHNTVSWYQQALGQGPQFIFQYYREEENGRGNFPPRFSGLQFPNYSSELNVNALELDDSALYLCASSSGARRETQYFGPGTRLLVL.

V and J are TRBV11-2 and TRBJ2-5; D unresolved. The length of the CDR3 is 14 residues. V dropped 2 bases and J dropped 7 bases, with 14 bases sitting between them. Germline CDR1 reads SGHAT; CDR2 reads FQNNGV. The CDR3 bases are TGTGCCAGCAGCTTAAGCAGACTTCCAGTGACCCAGTACTTC. This gives the protein CASSLSRLPVTQYF.

The chain combines TRBV7-2 with TRBJ2-2; the match to TRBD2 covers 9 bases. Germline V lookup: CDR1 SGHTA, CDR2 FQGNSA. The CDR3 spans 15 residues. Losses at the gene ends were 3 bases for V and 6 bases for J; bases not matched to a gene: 5. CDR3 protein: CASSFRLAEAGELFF. DNA of the CDR3: TGTGCCAGCAGCTTCCGACTAGCGGAGGCCGGGGAGCTGTTTTTT.

The V call is TRBV7-3, the J call TRBJ2-1, with 13 nucleotides matching TRBD2. Germline V CDR1 and CDR2: SGHTA, FQGTGA. This CDR3 region has 14 residues. V was clipped by 5 bases and J by 8 bases; unmatched bases: 3. As DNA, the CDR3 is TGTGCCAGCAGCATCGGACTAGCGGGAGATGAGCAGTTCTTC. Translation gives CASSIGLAGDEQFF.

In its sample, this clone was seen once. This sequence joins TRBV5-4 and TRBJ1-2; the D gene is possibly TRBD1 (5 bases). The CDR3 runs 15 residues. V gave up 4 bases and J gave up 8 bases, with 21 bases separating them. Per germline, CDR1 SGHNT and CDR2 YYREEE (reference sequence). The CDR3 loop is CASSLRSGGSGGYTF. CDR3 DNA sequence: TGTGCCAGCAGCCTTAGGAGTGGGGGATCCGGGGGCTACACCTTC.

The chain uses TRBV6-5 and TRBJ2-7, with 7 bases matching TRBD2. The CDR3 consists of 14 residues. Germline V gene lookup returns CDR1 MNHEY and CDR2 SVGAGI. V dropped 2 bases and J dropped 1; count of bases not matched to a gene: 2. The CDR3, as DNA: TGTGCCAGCAGTTACACAGCGGGATCCTACGAGCAGTACTTC. Its protein is CASSYTAGSYEQYF.

The chain couples TRBV5-4 to TRBJ1-4; D is possibly TRBD1 (5 bases). Germline V gene lookup returns CDR1 SGHNT and CDR2 YYREEE (reference sequence). V gave up 0 bases and J gave up 6 bases, with 12 bases separating them. CDR3 size: 15 residues. CDR3 nucleotide sequence: TGTGCCAGCAGCTTGGCCCGGGGGGTCGATGAAAAACTGTTTTTT. Protein: CASSLARGVDEKLFF.

J is TRBJ1-5 and V is TRBV19; no firm D call. CDR1 LNHDA and CDR2 SQIVND come from the germline V gene (reference sequence). This CDR3 is built from 16 residues. Trimming took off 6 bases at V and 4 bases at J, with 19 bases between the two ends. DNA for the CDR3: TGTGCCAGTAGCGGGGAATCCGTCGGTCGTAATCAGCCCCAGCATTTT. Amino acid sequence: CASSGESVGRNQPQHF.

The CDR3 is CASSVHSDTEAFF. The CDR3 nucleotides are TGTGCCAGCAGCGTTCACTCGGACACTGAAGCTTTCTTT. The chain employs TRBV9 and TRBJ1-1; D call uncertain. The V end lost 2 bases, the J end lost 3 bases, and 8 bases lay between the germline ends. Germline V gives CDR1 SGDLS, CDR2 YYNGEE. The length of the CDR3 is 13 residues.

J is TRBJ2-7 and V is TRBV6-1, with D possibly TRBD2 on 5 matching bases. Trimming stripped 2 bases from V and 7 bases from J, with 15 bases between. CDR3 length: 14 amino acids. Germline assignment: CDR1 MNHNS and CDR2 SASEGT. CDR3 residues: CASSEIPGIGEQYF. The CDR3 DNA follows: TGTGCCAGCAGTGAAATCCCGGGGATTGGAGAGCAGTACTTC.

CDR3 DNA: TGTGCCAGCAGTTTTCAGGGTCAGCCCCAGCATTTT. It translates to CASSFQGQPQHF. The chain recombines TRBV12-3 or TRBV12-4 with TRBJ1-5; perhaps TRBD1 as D (5 bases). Trimming cost V 3 bases and J 6 bases, with 6 bases left between them. This CDR3 is 12 amino acids long.

The V gene is TRBV19, the J gene TRBJ2-3; D is possibly TRBD1 or TRBD2 (7 bases each). With 10 bases removed from V and 2 bases from J, the gap between germline ends came to 19 bases. The CDR3 is 15 amino acids. Per the germline V gene, CDR1 is LNHDA and CDR2 is SQIVND (reference sequence). CDR3 sequence reads: CATRTQGGNTDTQYF. The CDR3 DNA follows: TGTGCCACAAGGACCCAGGGGGGGAACACAGATACGCAGTATTTT.

The chain is built from TRBV19 and TRBJ1-5; perhaps TRBD1 as D (6 bases). Germline V gene data show CDR1 as LNHDA and CDR2 as SQIVND (reference sequence). The germline V and J ends were trimmed by 10 bases and 3 bases, with 22 bases remaining between them. The CDR3 is made up of 16 amino acids. The CDR3 DNA follows: TGTGCCACCAAGGACAGCCTCTTAAACTACAATCAGCCCCAGCATTTT. This translates into CATKDSLLNYNQPQHF.

The rearrangement links TRBV7-9 to TRBJ1-1; TRBD1 aligns across 12 bases. With 5 bases clipped from V and 5 bases from J, the junction kept 6 bases outside the gene matches. This CDR3 is built from 15 residues. In germline, CDR1 is SEHNR, CDR2 FQNEAQ (reference sequence). DNA of the CDR3: TGTGCCAGCAGCCGGGGGACAGGGGGCGGGACTGAAGCTTTCTTT. Residues: CASSRGTGGGTEAFF.

This clone occurred once. The chain combines TRBV18 with TRBJ1-1; D not resolved. The length of the CDR3 is 14 residues. V was pared by 5 bases and J by 1 base, with 11 bases between. Germline CDR1 is KGHSH and CDR2 is LQKENI. CDR3 residues: CASSSGWRNTEAFF. CDR3 in DNA: TGTGCCAGCTCATCAGGTTGGAGGAACACTGAAGCTTTCTTT.

The V and J genes are TRBV6-2 or TRBV6-3 and TRBJ2-5; possibly TRBD2 for D (5 bases). CDR1 and CDR2 (germline): MNHEY, SVGEGT. The CDR3 length is 12 residues. V was clipped by 5 bases and J by 2 bases, with 6 bases between them. Written as DNA, the CDR3 is TGTGCCAGCAGTAGACTACAAGAGACCCAGTACTTC. Amino acid sequence: CASSRLQETQYF.

The genes are TRBV2 and TRBJ1-2, with 9 positions matching TRBD1. The CDR3 extends over 14 amino acids. The junction had 4 bases not matched to a gene; V was cut back by 0 bases and J by 8 bases. CDR1 is SNHLY, CDR2 FYNNEI, per germline. For the CDR3, the DNA is TGTGCCAGCAGTGAAGCGGGGGACAGGGCCGGCTACACCTTC. This encodes CASSEAGDRAGYTF.

V gene TRBV3-1 (or the pseudogene TRBV3-2) combines with J gene TRBJ2-1; 9 nucleotides line up with TRBD2. With 0 bases clipped from V and 2 bases from J, the junction kept 8 bases outside the gene matches. The CDR3 contains 18 residues. Germline-derived CDR1 and CDR2 are LGHDT and YNNKEL (reference sequence). The CDR3 loop is CASSQDPVAGGTYNEQFF. The CDR3 DNA sequence: TGTGCCAGCAGCCAAGATCCCGTTGCGGGGGGGACCTACAATGAGCAGTTCTTC.

The chain links TRBV11-3 to TRBJ2-7; 8 bases match TRBD1. Losses at the gene ends were 1 base for V and 5 bases for J; bases not matched to a gene: 10. This CDR3 has 16 amino acids. CDR1 SGHNT and CDR2 YENEEA come from the germline V gene. CDR3 region: CASSLGLGQGIHEQYF. The CDR3 coding sequence is TGTGCCAGCAGCTTAGGTCTAGGACAGGGAATTCACGAGCAGTACTTC.

V usage is TRBV3-1 (or the pseudogene TRBV3-2) and J usage is TRBJ2-1; 7 positions match TRBD2. The CDR3 contains 16 residues. Germline V gene sequence: CDR1 LGHDT, CDR2 YNNKEL (reference sequence). The J segment lost 0 bases and the V segment lost 2 bases, leaving 4 bases of the junction unmatched. CDR3 DNA sequence: TGTGCCAGCAGCCAACCACTAGCGAGCTCCTACAATGAGCAGTTCTTC. It yields the protein CASSQPLASSYNEQFF.

This clone has more than one count but fewer than ten. The chain joins TRBV9 to TRBJ2-1, with D maybe TRBD2 (6 bases). The CDR3 has 15 amino acids. Per germline, CDR1 SGDLS and CDR2 YYNGEE. Trimming left V 3 bases short and J 6 bases short, with 16 bases between. The CDR3 DNA follows: TGTGCCAGCAGCGGCCCCGGGTTAGCGGCCAATGAGCAGTTCTTC. Translation gives CASSGPGLAANEQFF.

J is TRBJ1-1 and V is TRBV19; perhaps TRBD1 as D (6 bases). Germline-derived CDR1 and CDR2 are LNHDA and SQIVND (reference sequence). The CDR3 consists of 14 residues. V was trimmed by 5 bases and J by 2 bases, leaving 12 bases between them. CDR3: CASSERTANTEAFF. The CDR3 bases are TGTGCCAGTAGTGAGAGGACAGCAAACACTGAAGCTTTCTTT. The whole variable domain, remainder taken from reference TRBV19 and TRBJ1-1, is DGGITQSPKYLFRKEGQNVTLSCEQNLNHDAMYWYRQDPGQGLRLIYYSQIVNDFQKGDIAEGYSVSREKKESFPLTVTSAQKNPTAFYLCASSERTANTEAFFGQGTRLTVV.

The chain combines TRBV11-2 with TRBJ2-7, with 10 bases identical to TRBD2. Germline V lookup: CDR1 SGHAT, CDR2 FQNNGV. This CDR3 is built from 14 residues. V was pared by 5 bases and J by 5 bases, with 6 bases of the junction left unmatched. CDR3 loop: CASSPSGRRNEQYF. The CDR3 DNA sequence: TGTGCCAGCAGCCCTAGCGGGAGAAGGAACGAGCAGTACTTC.

The chain links TRBV7-9 to TRBJ2-1; no firm D call. Germline V gene lookup returns CDR1 SEHNR and CDR2 FQNEAQ (reference sequence). The ends were cut back, 5 bases at V and 1 base at J, with 12 bases in the middle. CDR3 size: 15 residues. The CDR3 protein is CASSHDFRSYNEQFF. The CDR3 nucleotides read TGTGCCAGCAGCCATGACTTTAGATCCTACAATGAGCAGTTCTTC.